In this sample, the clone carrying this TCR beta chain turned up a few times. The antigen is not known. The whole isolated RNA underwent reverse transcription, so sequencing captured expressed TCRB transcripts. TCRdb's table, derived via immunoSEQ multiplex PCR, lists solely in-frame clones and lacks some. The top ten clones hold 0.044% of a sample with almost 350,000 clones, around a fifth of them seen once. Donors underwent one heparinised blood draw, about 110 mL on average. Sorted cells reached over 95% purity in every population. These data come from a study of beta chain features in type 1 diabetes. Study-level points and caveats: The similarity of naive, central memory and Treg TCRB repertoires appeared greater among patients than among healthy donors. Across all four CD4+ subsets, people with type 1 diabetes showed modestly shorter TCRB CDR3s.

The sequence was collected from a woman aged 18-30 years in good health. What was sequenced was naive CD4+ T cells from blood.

The CDR3 loop is CASSLLNTIYF. CDR3 coding DNA: TGTGCCAGCAGCTTACTCAACACCATATATTTT. This chain uses TRBV7-8 with TRBJ1-3; D gene ambiguous. Trimming removed 2 bases from V and 7 bases from J, with 3 bases in between. The CDR3 contains 11 residues. The germline V gene encodes CDR1 SGHVS and CDR2 FQNEAQ.